The entry below gives a single T cell receptor (beta chain) sequence along with its context. The record originates from a study of blood T cell repertoires in COVID-19. Produced via immunoSEQ multiplex PCR; TCRdb's table is partial and in-frame only. The profile shows roughly 80,000 clones, around 82% of them singletons. The CDR3 consists of 15 residues. CDR1 and CDR2 from the germline V gene are SGHVS and FQNEAQ. V dropped 5 bases and J dropped 4 bases, with 16 bases sitting between them. What was sequenced was peripheral blood. The TCR comes from a human donor in a cohort sampled during active COVID-19. The chain couples TRBV7-8 to TRBJ2-3, with a tentative D call TRBD2 (6 bases). The CDR3 sequence is CASSPLGERADTQYF. CDR3 sequence (DNA): TGTGCCAGCAGCCCCTTGGGGGAGCGGGCAGATACGCAGTATTTT.